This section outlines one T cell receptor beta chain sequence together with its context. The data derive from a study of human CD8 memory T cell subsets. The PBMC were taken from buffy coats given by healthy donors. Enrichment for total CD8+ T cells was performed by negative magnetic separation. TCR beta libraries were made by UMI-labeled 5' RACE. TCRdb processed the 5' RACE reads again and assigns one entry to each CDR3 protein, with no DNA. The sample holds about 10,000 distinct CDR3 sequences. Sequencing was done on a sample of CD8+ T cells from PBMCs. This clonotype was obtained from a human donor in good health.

The CDR3 sequence: CATGWGTEAFF. The rearrangement uses TRBV19 and TRBJ1-1. CDR1 LNHDA and CDR2 SQIVND come from the germline V gene (reference sequence). The CDR3 covers 11 residues.